Listed here are 9 T cell receptor beta chains from one sample, sequenced in a study of response to subunit inactivated influenza vaccine. TCRdb redid the calling of the RT-PCR reads with MiXCR, one entry per CDR3 protein. In the table there are hundreds of thousands of distinct CDR3 sequences, about 15% of which are singletons. The sequencing used PBMCs from blood, collected roughly 12 days after vaccination. These receptors originate from a man aged 45-65 years who received an inactivated influenza vaccine.

This clonotype showed up just a few times. The CDR3 sequence: CASRGGTGDHYGYTF. The CDR3 DNA sequence: TGTGCCAGCAGAGGGGGGACAGGGGATCACTATGGCTACACCTTC. The rearrangement uses TRBV11-2 and TRBJ1-2, with 10 bases that match TRBD1. The CDR3 covers 15 residues. The germline V gene encodes CDR1 SGHAT and CDR2 FQNNGV. After removal of 6 bases from V and 3 bases from J, the junction contained 7 bases not matched to a gene.

This clonotype was seen a handful of times. The genes are TRBV11-1 and TRBJ2-1; tentative D call: TRBD1 (6 bases). The CDR3 spans 18 residues. V lost 5 bases to trimming and J lost 6 bases, with 26 bases between them. Germline loops: CDR1 SGHAT, CDR2 FQDESV (reference sequence). CDR3 protein: CASSPSTGTTGRSNEQFF. DNA for the CDR3: TGTGCCAGCAGCCCCTCAACCGGGACAACGGGGAGATCCAATGAGCAGTTCTTC.

The rearrangement links TRBV7-9 to TRBJ2-1; 8 bases are a match to TRBD1. Germline CDR1 is SEHNR and CDR2 is FQNEAQ (reference sequence). The CDR3 has 14 residues. V shed 4 bases and J 5 bases; nucleotides not matched to a gene: 4. The CDR3 DNA sequence: TGTGCCAGCAGCTCCCGGGACAGGCACAATGAGCAGTTCTTC. Translation gives CASSSRDRHNEQFF. The entire variable domain, with the rest obtained from reference TRBV7-9 and TRBJ2-1, is as follows: DTGVSQNPRHKITKRGQNVTFRCDPISEHNRLYWYRQTLGQGPEFLTYFQNEAQLEKSRLLSDRFSAERPKGSFSTLEIQRTEQGDSAMYLCASSSRDRHNEQFFGPGTRLTVL.

This sequence joins TRBV20-1 and TRBJ1-2, with 9 positions matching TRBD1. Germline CDR1 reads DFQATT; CDR2 reads SNEGSKA (reference sequence). This CDR3 spans 15 amino acids. The J segment lost 7 bases and the V segment lost 0 bases, leaving 9 bases of the junction unmatched. The CDR3 sequence: CSARDGAQGAFGYTF. In DNA form, the CDR3 reads TGCAGTGCTAGAGATGGCGCACAGGGGGCTTTTGGCTACACCTTC.

Only a few counts were recorded for this clonotype. The J gene is TRBJ1-1, the V gene TRBV21-1; the D call of TRBD1 is as the table states it, not checked on the DNA. TRBV21-1 has pseudogene status. The CDR3 extends over 15 amino acids. The CDR3 DNA reads TGTGCCAGCAGCAAACCCGGGACAGGGAACACTGAAGCTTTCTTT. Translation: CASSKPGTGNTEAFF.

CDR3 amino acids: CASSLTGSKNIQYF. The CDR3 region has the DNA TGTGCCAGCAGTTTGACAGGGTCAAAAAACATTCAGTACTTC. V and J are TRBV28 and TRBJ2-4, with 7 bases lining up with TRBD1. J lost 4 bases, V lost 3 bases, and 3 bases had no gene match. The germline V gene encodes CDR1 MDHEN and CDR2 SYDVKM. This CDR3 spans 14 amino acids.

The V gene is TRBV7-9, the J gene TRBJ2-5, with no clear D. V lost 7 bases, J lost 2 bases, and 14 bases lay in between. The germline CDR1 and CDR2 sequences are SEHNR and FQNEAQ (reference sequence). This CDR3 is built from 14 residues. The CDR3 DNA sequence: TGTGCCAGCACCTTTCATACGGCACAAGAGACCCAGTACTTC. Protein product: CASTFHTAQETQYF. The whole variable domain, remainder taken from reference TRBV7-9 and TRBJ2-5, is DTGVSQNPRHKITKRGQNVTFRCDPISEHNRLYWYRQTLGQGPEFLTYFQNEAQLEKSRLLSDRFSAERPKGSFSTLEIQRTEQGDSAMYLCASTFHTAQETQYFGPGTRLLVL.

The chain recombines TRBV7-8 with TRBJ2-7; 9 nucleotides line up with TRBD1. The trim removed 1 base at V and 3 bases at J, leaving 4 bases unmatched. Per germline, CDR1 SGHVS and CDR2 FQNEAQ. This CDR3 is built from 15 residues. The CDR3 DNA is TGTGCCAGCAGCTTAGACGGGACAGGGAGCTACGAGCAGTACTTC. Encoded protein: CASSLDGTGSYEQYF.

This clonotype was picked up a small number of times. CDR3 nucleotide sequence: TGTGCCACCAGTGACCTGGACCTGCAGTTCTTC. Translation: CATSDLDLQFF. The chain recombines TRBV24-1 with TRBJ2-1, with D hard to call. V gave up 4 bases and J gave up 12 bases, with 9 bases separating them. Germline V gene lookup returns CDR1 KGHDR and CDR2 SFDVKD. The CDR3 has 11 residues.